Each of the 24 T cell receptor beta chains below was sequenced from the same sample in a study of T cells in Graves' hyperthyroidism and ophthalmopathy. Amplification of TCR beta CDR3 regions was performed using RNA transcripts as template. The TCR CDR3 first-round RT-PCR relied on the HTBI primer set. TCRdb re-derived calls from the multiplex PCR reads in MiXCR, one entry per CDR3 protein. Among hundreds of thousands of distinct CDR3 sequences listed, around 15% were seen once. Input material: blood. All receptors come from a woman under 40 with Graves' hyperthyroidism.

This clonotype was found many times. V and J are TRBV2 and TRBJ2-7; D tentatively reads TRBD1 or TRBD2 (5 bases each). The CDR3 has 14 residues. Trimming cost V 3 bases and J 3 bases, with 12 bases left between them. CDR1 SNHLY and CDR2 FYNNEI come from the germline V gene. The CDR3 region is CASSDQGPFYEQYF. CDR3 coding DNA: TGTGCCAGCAGTGATCAGGGACCCTTCTACGAGCAGTACTTC.

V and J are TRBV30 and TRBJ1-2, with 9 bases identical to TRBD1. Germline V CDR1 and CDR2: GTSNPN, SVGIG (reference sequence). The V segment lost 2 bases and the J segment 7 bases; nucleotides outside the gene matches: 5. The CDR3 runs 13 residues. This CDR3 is CAWSRDRVGGYTF. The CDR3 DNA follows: TGTGCCTGGAGTAGGGACAGGGTAGGTGGCTACACCTTC.

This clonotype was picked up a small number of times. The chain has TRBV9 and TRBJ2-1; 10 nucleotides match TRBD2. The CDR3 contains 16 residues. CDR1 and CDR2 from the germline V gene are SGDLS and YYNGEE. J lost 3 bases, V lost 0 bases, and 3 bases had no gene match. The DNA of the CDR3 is TGTGCCAGCAGCGTAGCGAGGACTAGCGGCTACAATGAGCAGTTCTTC. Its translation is CASSVARTSGYNEQFF.

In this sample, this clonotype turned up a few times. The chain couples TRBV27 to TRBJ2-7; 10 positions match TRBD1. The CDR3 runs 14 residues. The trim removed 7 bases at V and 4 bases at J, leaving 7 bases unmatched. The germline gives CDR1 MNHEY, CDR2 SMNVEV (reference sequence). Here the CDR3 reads CASTLTGGAYEQYF. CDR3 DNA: TGTGCCAGCACCTTGACAGGGGGCGCGTACGAGCAGTACTTC.

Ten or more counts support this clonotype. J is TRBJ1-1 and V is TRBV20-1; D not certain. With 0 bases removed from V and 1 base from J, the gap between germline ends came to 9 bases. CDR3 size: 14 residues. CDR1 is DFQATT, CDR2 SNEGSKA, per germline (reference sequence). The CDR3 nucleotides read TGCAGTGCTAGAGAGCCCCCAAGGAACACTGAAGCTTTCTTT. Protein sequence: CSAREPPRNTEAFF.

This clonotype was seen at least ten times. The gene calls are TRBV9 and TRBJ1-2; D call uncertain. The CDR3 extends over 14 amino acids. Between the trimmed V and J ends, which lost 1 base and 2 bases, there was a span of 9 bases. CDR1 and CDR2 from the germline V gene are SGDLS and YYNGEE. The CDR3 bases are TGTGCCAGCAGCGTAAACAACGGAAACTATGGCTACACCTTC. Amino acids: CASSVNNGNYGYTF.

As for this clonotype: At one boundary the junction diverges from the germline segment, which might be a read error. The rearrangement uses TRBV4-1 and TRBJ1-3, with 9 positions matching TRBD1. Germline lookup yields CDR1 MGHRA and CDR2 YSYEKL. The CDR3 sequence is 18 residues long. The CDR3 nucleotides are TGTGCCAGCAGCCAAGTTACCGGAACAGGGGGCAGTGGAAACACCATATATTTT. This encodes CASSQVTGTGGSGNTIYF.

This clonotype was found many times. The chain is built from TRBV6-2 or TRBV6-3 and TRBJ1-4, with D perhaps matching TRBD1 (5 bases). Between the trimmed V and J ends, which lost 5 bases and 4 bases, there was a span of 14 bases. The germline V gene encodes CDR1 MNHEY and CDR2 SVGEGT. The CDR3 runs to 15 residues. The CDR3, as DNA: TGTGCCAGCAGTCGGACCGAGACAGTTAATGAAAAACTGTTTTTT. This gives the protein CASSRTETVNEKLFF.

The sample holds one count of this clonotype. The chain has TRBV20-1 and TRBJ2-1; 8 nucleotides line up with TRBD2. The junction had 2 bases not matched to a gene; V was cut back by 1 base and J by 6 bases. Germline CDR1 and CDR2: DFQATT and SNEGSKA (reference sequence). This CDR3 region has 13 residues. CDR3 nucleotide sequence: TGCAGTGCTAGAGCCGGGACTAGCAATGAGCAGTTCTTC. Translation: CSARAGTSNEQFF.

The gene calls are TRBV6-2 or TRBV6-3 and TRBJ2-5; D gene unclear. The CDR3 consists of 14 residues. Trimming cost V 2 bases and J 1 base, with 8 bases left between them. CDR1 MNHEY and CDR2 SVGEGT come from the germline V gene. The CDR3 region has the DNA TGTGCCAGCAGTTACAATCCAGGCCAAGAGACCCAGTACTTC. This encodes CASSYNPGQETQYF.

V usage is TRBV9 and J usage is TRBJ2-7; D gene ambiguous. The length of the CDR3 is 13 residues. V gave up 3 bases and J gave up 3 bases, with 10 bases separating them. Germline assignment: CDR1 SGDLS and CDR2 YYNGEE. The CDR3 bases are TGTGCCAGCAGCGGAACCGTGGGCTACGAGCAGTACTTC. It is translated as CASSGTVGYEQYF.

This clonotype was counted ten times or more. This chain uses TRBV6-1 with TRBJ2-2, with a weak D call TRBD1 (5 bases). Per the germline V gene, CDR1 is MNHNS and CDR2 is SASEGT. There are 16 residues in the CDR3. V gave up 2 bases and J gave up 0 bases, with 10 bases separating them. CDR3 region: CASSEYPGSNTGELFF. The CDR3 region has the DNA TGTGCCAGCAGTGAATATCCAGGGTCGAACACCGGGGAGCTGTTTTTT.

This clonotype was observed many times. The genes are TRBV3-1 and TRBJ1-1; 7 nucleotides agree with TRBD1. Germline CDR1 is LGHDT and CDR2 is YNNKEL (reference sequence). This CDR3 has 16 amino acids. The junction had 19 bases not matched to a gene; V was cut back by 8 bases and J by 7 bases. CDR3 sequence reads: CASGSSEGQQYVEAFF. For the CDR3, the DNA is TGTGCCAGCGGCAGCTCCGAGGGACAGCAATATGTTGAAGCTTTCTTT.

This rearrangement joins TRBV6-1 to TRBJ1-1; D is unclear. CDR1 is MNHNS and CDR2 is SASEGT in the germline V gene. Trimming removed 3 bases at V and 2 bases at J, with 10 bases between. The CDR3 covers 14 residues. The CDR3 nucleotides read TGTGCCAGCAGTGAGTCGGGCACCAACACTGAAGCTTTCTTT. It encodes CASSESGTNTEAFF.

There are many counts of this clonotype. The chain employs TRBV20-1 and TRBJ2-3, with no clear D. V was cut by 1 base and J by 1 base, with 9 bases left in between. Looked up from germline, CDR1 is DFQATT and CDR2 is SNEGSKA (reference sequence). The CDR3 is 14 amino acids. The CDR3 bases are TGCAGTGCTAGAGCCGGCGTAGGCACAGATACGCAGTATTTT. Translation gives CSARAGVGTDTQYF.

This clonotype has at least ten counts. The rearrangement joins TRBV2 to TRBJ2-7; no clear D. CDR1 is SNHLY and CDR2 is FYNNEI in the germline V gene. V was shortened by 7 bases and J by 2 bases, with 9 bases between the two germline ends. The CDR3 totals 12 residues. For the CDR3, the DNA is TGTGCCAGCAAAGACATGCCCTACGAGCAGTACTTC. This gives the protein CASKDMPYEQYF. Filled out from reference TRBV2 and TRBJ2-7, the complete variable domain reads EPEVTQTPSHQVTQMGQEVILRCVPISNHLYFYWYRQILGQKVEFLVSFYNNEISEKSEIFDDQFSVERPDGSNFTLKIRSTKLEDSAMYFCASKDMPYEQYFGPGTRLTVT.

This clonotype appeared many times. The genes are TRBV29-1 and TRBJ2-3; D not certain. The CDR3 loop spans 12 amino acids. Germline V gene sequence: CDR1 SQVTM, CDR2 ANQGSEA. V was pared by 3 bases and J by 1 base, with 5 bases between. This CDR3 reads CSVDLRTDTQYF. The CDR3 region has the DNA TGCAGCGTTGACTTACGCACAGATACGCAGTATTTT.

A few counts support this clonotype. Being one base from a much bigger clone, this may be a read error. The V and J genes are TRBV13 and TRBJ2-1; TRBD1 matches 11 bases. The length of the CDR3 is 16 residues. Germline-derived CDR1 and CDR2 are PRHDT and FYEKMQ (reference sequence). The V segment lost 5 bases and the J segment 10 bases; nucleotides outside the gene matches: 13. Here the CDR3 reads CASSTLGTGGMYEQFF. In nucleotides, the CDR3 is TGTGCCAGCAGCACCCTCGGGACAGGGGGAATGTACGAGCAGTTCTTC.

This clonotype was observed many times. CDR3 bases: TGTGCCAGCAGTTACACCAGACTCCAAGAGACCCAGTACTTC. As protein: CASSYTRLQETQYF. The chain recombines TRBV6-2 or TRBV6-3 with TRBJ2-5, with no clear D. V dropped 2 bases and J dropped 1 base, with 8 bases sitting between them. CDR3 length equals 14 residues. Germline assignment: CDR1 MNHEY and CDR2 SVGEGT.

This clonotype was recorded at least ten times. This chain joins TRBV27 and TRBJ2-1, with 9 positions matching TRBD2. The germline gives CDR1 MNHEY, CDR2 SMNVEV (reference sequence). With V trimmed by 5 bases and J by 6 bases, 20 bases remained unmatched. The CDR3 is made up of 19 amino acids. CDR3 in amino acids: CASSRLAGFLMAGPNEQFF. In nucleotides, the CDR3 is TGTGCCAGCAGTAGGCTAGCGGGATTCCTCATGGCTGGACCCAATGAGCAGTTCTTC.

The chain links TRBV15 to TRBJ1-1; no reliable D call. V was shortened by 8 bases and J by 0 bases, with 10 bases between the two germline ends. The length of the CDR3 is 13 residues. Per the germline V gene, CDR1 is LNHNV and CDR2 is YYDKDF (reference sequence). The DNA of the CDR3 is TGTGCCACCGGTTGGGCAGTGAACACTGAAGCTTTCTTT. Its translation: CATGWAVNTEAFF.

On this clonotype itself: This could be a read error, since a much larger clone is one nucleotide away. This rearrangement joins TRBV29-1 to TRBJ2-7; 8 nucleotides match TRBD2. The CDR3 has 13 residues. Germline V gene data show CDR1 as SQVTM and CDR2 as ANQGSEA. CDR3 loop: CGVGDGRAYEQYF. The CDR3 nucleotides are TGCGGCGTTGGTGACGGGAGGGCTTACGAGCAGTACTTC.

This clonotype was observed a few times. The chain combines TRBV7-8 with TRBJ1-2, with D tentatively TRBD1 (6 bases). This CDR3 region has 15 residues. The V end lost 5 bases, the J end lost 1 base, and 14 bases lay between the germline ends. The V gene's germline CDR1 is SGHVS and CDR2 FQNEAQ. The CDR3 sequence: CASSPWTELNYGYTF. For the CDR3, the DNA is TGTGCCAGCAGCCCCTGGACAGAGCTTAACTATGGCTACACCTTC.

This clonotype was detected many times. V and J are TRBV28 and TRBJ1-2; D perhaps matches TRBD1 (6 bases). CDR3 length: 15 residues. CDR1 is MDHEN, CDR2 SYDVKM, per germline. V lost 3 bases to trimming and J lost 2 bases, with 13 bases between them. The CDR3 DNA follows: TGTGCCAGCAGTTTGCAGGGGACGGGGAACTATGGCTACACCTTC. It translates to CASSLQGTGNYGYTF.